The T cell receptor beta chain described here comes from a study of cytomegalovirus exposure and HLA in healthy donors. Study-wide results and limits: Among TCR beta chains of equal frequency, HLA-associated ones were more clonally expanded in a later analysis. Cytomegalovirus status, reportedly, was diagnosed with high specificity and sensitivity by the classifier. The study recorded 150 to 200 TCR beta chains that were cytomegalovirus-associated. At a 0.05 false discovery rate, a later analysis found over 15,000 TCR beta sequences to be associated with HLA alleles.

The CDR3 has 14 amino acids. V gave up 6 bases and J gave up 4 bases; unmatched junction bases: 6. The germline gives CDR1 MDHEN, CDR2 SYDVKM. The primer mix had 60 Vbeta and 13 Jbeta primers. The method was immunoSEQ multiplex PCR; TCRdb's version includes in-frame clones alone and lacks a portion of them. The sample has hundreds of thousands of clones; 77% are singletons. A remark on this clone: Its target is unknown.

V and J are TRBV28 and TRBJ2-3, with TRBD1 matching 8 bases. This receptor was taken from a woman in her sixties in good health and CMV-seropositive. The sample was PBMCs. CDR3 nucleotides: TGTGCCAGCAGGGACAGGGCAAATCCAGATACGCAGTATTTT. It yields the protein CASRDRANPDTQYF.